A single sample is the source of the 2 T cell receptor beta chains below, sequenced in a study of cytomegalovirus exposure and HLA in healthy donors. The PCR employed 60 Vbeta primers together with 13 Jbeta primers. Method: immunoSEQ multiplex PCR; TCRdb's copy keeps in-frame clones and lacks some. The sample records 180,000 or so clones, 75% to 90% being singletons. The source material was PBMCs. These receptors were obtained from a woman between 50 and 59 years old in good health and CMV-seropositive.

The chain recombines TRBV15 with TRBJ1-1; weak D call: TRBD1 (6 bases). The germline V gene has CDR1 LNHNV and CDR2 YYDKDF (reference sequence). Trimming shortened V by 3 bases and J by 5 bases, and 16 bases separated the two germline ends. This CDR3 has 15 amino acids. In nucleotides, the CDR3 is TGTGCCACCAGCAGGGAGGGGGGGGCAGGGACTGAAGCTTTCTTT. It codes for CATSREGGAGTEAFF.

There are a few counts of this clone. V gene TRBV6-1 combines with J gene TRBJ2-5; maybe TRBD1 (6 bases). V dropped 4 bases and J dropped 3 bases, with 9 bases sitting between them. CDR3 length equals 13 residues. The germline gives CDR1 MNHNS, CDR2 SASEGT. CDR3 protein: CASSGGPEETQYF. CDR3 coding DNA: TGTGCCAGCAGTGGGGGGCCCGAAGAGACCCAGTACTTC.